The 17 T cell receptor beta chains below were found in one sample sequenced in a study of a mutant IDH1 vaccine in newly diagnosed glioma. These receptors' targets are unknown. TCRdb's copy holds only in-frame clones and misses some; the assay was immunoSEQ multiplex PCR. The sample records some 63,000 clones, 60% to 75% being singletons. Noted time point: week 35, safety follow-up. All doses held 300 ug of mutant IDH1 20-mer peptide, with topical imiquimod. The starting material was PBMCs, obtained from a glioma patient whose treatment included an IDH1 peptide vaccine. The source is a man in his fifties or sixties with glioma.

This clone occurred once. V and J are TRBV5-8 and TRBJ2-7; tentatively, D is TRBD1 or TRBD2 (5 bases each). V lost 1 base and J lost 5, with 10 bases in between. Germline V gene lookup returns CDR1 SGHTS and CDR2 YDEGEE. This CDR3 spans 13 amino acids. In DNA, the CDR3 is TGTGCCAGCAGCTTGAAAGGGGAGCACGAGCAGTACTTC. This codes for CASSLKGEHEQYF.

The rearrangement links TRBV5-1 to TRBJ2-2; D might be TRBD1 (5 bases). The CDR3 has 13 residues. Trimming removed 0 bases at V and 7 bases at J, with 7 bases between. CDR1 SGHRS and CDR2 YFSETQ come from the germline V gene. The CDR3 spells CASSLDQGGELFF. CDR3 in DNA: TGCGCCAGCAGCTTGGATCAGGGCGGGGAGCTGTTTTTT.

The chain recombines TRBV25-1 with TRBJ2-7; the D is unclear. Trimming left V 5 bases short and J 2 bases short, with 13 bases between. This CDR3 spans 14 amino acids. Germline lookup yields CDR1 MGHDK and CDR2 SYGVNS. CDR3 nucleotides: TGTGCCAGCAGTCCCACTGTGGGGACCTACGAGCAGTACTTC. Protein: CASSPTVGTYEQYF.

The chain uses TRBV5-6 and TRBJ2-7, with D maybe TRBD2 (6 bases). V was shortened by 5 bases and J by 0 bases, with 9 bases between the two germline ends. Per germline, CDR1 SGHDT and CDR2 YYEEEE. CDR3 size: 13 residues. The CDR3 reads CASSIAVSYEQYF. The DNA for the CDR3 is TGTGCCAGCAGTATAGCGGTCTCCTACGAGCAGTACTTC. Looking up the rest from reference TRBV5-6 and TRBJ2-7 gives the full variable domain: DAGVTQSPTHLIKTRGQQVTLRCSPKSGHDTVSWYQQALGQGPQFIFQYYEEEERQRGNFPDRFSGHQFPNYSSELNVNALLLGDSALYLCASSIAVSYEQYFGPGTRLTVT.

This rearrangement joins TRBV13 to TRBJ1-4; D ambiguous. Trimming left V 3 bases short and J 4 bases short, with 9 bases between. Looked up from germline, CDR1 is PRHDT and CDR2 is FYEKMQ (reference sequence). This CDR3 contains 14 residues. DNA for the CDR3: TGTGCCAGCAGCTTGACCAGACGTAATGAAAAACTGTTTTTT. Protein sequence: CASSLTRRNEKLFF.

The rearrangement links TRBV14 to TRBJ1-4; no clear D gene. Trimming took off 5 bases at V and 3 bases at J, with 7 bases between the two ends. The germline gives CDR1 SGHDN, CDR2 FVKESK. The CDR3 length is 13 residues. The CDR3 reads CASSWGPNEKLFF. CDR3 DNA sequence: TGTGCCAGCAGCTGGGGTCCTAATGAAAAACTGTTTTTT.

The V gene is TRBV10-3, the J gene TRBJ1-1; tentative D call: TRBD1 (5 bases). CDR1 and CDR2 from the germline V gene are ENHRY and SYGVKD. The V end lost 0 bases, the J end lost 2 bases, and 7 bases lay between the germline ends. CDR3 length equals 14 residues. The CDR3 sequence is CAISESGGNTEAFF. The CDR3 region has the DNA TGTGCCATCAGTGAGTCGGGGGGAAACACTGAAGCTTTCTTT.

Regarding this clone: One junction end does not reproduce the germline sequence, and a read error may be involved. This chain links TRBV6-5 with TRBJ2-7; D gene uncertain. The germline V gene encodes CDR1 MNHEY and CDR2 SVGAGI. CDR3 size: 12 residues. The CDR3: CASSYTSFEQYF. As DNA, the CDR3 is TGTGCCAGCAGTTACACGTCCTTCGAGCAGTACTTC.

The chain employs TRBV10-3 and TRBJ2-6, with 14 bases lining up with TRBD2. The J segment lost 0 bases and the V segment lost 4 bases, leaving 5 bases of the junction unmatched. The germline gives CDR1 ENHRY, CDR2 SYGVKD. CDR3 length equals 19 residues. DNA of the CDR3: TGTGCCATCAGTGCTGGGACTAGCGGGGGAAGCTCTGGGGCCAACGTCCTGACTTTC. It translates to CAISAGTSGGSSGANVLTF.

This clone occurred a few times. J is TRBJ2-2 and V is TRBV9, with a possible D match to TRBD1 (6 bases). Trimming pared 5 bases from V and 7 bases from J, leaving 12 bases between. CDR3 length: 13 residues. CDR1 is SGDLS and CDR2 is YYNGEE in the germline V gene. The CDR3 DNA reads as TGTGCCAGCAGAGGACAGTTCCTCGGGGAGCTGTTTTTT. Residues: CASRGQFLGELFF.

This clone was seen only a few times. CDR3 in DNA: TGTGCCTGGAGGGGGGACACCTCTAACTATGGCTACACCTTC. It translates to CAWRGDTSNYGYTF. The chain couples TRBV30 to TRBJ1-2; weak D call: TRBD1 (6 bases). Germline CDR1 GTSNPN, CDR2 SVGIG (reference sequence). V was clipped by 3 bases and J by 0 bases, with 11 bases between them. The CDR3 spans 14 residues.

This clone was counted only a few times. The chain recombines TRBV28 with TRBJ1-1; possible D gene TRBD1, 5 bases. Germline V gene lookup returns CDR1 MDHEN and CDR2 SYDVKM. V was clipped by 6 bases and J by 0 bases, with 11 bases between them. The CDR3 spans 14 residues. CDR3 sequence reads: CASSYRQMNTEAFF. In nucleotides, the CDR3 is TGTGCCAGCAGCTATCGACAGATGAACACTGAAGCTTTCTTT.

The rearrangement links TRBV2 to TRBJ2-5, with D maybe TRBD2 (5 bases). CDR3 length: 14 amino acids. Trimming took off 10 bases at V and 1 base at J, with 16 bases between the two ends. Germline lookup yields CDR1 SNHLY and CDR2 FYNNEI. For the CDR3, the DNA is TGTGCCAACTCTAGGGAGTACTCCCAAGAGACCCAGTACTTC. As protein: CANSREYSQETQYF.

The CDR3 bases are TGTGCCAGCAGTTCTCCGGGAACCGCGCGGTCCACTGAAGCTTTCTTT. Translated, it gives CASSSPGTARSTEAFF. The rearrangement uses TRBV28 and TRBJ1-1; D remains unclear. The germline V gene encodes CDR1 MDHEN and CDR2 SYDVKM. Trimming pared 4 bases from V and 4 bases from J, leaving 19 bases between. The length of the CDR3 is 16 residues.

The rearrangement joins TRBV19 to TRBJ1-3; unclear D gene. This CDR3 spans 14 amino acids. With 7 bases removed from V and 4 bases from J, the gap between germline ends came to 14 bases. The V gene's germline CDR1 is LNHDA and CDR2 SQIVND (reference sequence). CDR3 sequence reads: CASTIPSSGNTIYF. The CDR3 DNA follows: TGTGCCAGTACCATCCCGAGTTCCGGAAACACCATATATTTT. Variable domain in full (rest from reference TRBV19 and TRBJ1-3): DGGITQSPKYLFRKEGQNVTLSCEQNLNHDAMYWYRQDPGQGLRLIYYSQIVNDFQKGDIAEGYSVSREKKESFPLTVTSAQKNPTAFYLCASTIPSSGNTIYFGEGSWLTVV.

V is TRBV5-1 and J is TRBJ2-1, with D perhaps matching TRBD1 (6 bases). With 0 bases removed from V and 3 bases from J, the gap between germline ends came to 10 bases. The CDR3 runs 15 residues. In germline, CDR1 is SGHRS, CDR2 YFSETQ. CDR3 amino acids: CASSLAGEGYNEQFF. The CDR3 nucleotides are TGCGCCAGCAGCTTGGCAGGGGAAGGCTACAATGAGCAGTTCTTC. The whole variable domain, filled in from reference TRBV5-1 and TRBJ2-1, reads KAGVTQTPRYLIKTRGQQVTLSCSPISGHRSVSWYQQTPGQGLQFLFEYFSETQRNKGNFPGRFSGRQFSNSRSEMNVSTLELGDSALYLCASSLAGEGYNEQFFGPGTRLTVL.

The chain combines TRBV6-5 with TRBJ2-2; D possibly corresponds to TRBD2 (5 bases). The V end was cut by 7 bases, the J end by 0 bases, with 9 bases between. CDR1 is MNHEY, CDR2 SVGAGI, per germline. The CDR3 is 14 amino acids. CDR3: CASNILANTGELFF. The CDR3 bases are TGTGCCAGCAACATACTAGCGAACACCGGGGAGCTGTTTTTT.